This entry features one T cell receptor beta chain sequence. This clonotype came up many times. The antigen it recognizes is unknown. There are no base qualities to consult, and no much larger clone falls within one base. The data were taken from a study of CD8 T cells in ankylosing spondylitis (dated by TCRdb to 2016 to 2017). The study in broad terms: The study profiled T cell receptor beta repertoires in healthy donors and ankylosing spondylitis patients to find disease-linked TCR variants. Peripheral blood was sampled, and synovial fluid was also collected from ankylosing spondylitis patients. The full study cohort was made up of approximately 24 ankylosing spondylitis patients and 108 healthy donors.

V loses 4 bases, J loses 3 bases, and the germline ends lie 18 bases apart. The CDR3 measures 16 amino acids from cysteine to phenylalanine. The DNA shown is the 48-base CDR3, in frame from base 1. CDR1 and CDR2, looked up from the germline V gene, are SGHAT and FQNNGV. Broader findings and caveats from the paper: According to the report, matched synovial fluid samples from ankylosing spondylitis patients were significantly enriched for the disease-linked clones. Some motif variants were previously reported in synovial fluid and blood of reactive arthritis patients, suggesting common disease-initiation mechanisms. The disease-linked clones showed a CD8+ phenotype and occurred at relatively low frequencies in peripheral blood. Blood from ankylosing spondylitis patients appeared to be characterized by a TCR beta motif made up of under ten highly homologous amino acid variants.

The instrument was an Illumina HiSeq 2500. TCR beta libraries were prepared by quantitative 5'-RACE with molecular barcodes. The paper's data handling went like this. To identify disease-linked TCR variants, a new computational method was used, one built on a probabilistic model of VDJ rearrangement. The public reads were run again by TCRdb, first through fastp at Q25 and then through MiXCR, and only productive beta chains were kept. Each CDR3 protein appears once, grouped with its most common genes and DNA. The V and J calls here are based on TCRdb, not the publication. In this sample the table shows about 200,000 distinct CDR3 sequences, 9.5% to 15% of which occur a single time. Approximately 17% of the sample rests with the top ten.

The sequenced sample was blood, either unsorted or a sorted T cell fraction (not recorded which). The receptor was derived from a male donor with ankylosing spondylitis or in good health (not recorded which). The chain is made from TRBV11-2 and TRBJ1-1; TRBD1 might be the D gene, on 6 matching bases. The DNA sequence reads TGTGCCAGCAGCTCAAGAGACCGGGACACCGACACTGAAGCTTTCTTT. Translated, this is CASSSRDRDTDTEAFF.